The T cell receptor beta chain under discussion was sequenced for a study of shared clonotypes between healthy human individuals. Genomic DNA of every subset was divided equally among multiple immunoSEQ plates. Repertoires were generated with immunoSEQ multiplex PCR, while TCRdb's copy carries only in-frame clones and drops some. The sample has almost 750,000 clones, approximately 77% seen once. Source material: memory CD4+ T cells sorted from blood. This sample's subset: CD45RA-negative fraction. The sequence was obtained from a woman aged 25 to 39 in good health.

The CDR3 region is CASSLPQGATGETQYF. DNA for the CDR3: TGTGCCAGCTCACTCCCACAGGGGGCGACCGGAGAGACCCAGTACTTC. The V call is TRBV18, the J call TRBJ2-5; 9 nucleotides line up with TRBD1. Germline values: CDR1 KGHSH, CDR2 LQKENI. CDR3 size: 16 residues. The V gene end was trimmed by 4 bases and the J gene end by 4 bases; junction bases not matched to a gene: 10. The variable domain in full, with the rest retrieved from reference TRBV18 and TRBJ2-5, is NAGVMQNPRHLVRRRGQEARLRCSPMKGHSHVYWYRQLPEEGLKFMVYLQKENIIDESGMPKERFSAEFPKEGPSILRIQQVVRGDSAAYFCASSLPQGATGETQYFGPGTRLLVL.